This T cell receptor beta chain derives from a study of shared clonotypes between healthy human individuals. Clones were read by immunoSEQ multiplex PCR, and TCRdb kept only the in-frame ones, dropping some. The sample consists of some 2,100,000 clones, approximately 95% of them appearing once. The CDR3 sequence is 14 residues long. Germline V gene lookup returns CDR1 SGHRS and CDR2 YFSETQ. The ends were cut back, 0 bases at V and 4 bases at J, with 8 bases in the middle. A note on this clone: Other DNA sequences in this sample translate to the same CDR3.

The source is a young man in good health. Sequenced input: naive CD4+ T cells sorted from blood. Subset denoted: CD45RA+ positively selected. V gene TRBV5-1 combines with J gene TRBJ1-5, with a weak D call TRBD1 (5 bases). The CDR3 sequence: CASSLEGANQPQHF. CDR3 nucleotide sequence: TGCGCCAGCAGCTTGGAAGGGGCGAATCAGCCCCAGCATTTT.